Listed below are T cell receptor beta chains from one sample, sequenced in a study of T cell changes during pregnancy in multiple sclerosis. Measured with immunoSEQ multiplex PCR; TCRdb has only the in-frame clones, and not every one. Of some 83,000 clones detected, about nine tenths appear once; the ten largest clones hold around 3.3%. Sequences were derived from PBMCs, sampled in the first trimester of pregnancy. The receptors here all came from a female donor in good health, serving as a control in a pregnancy study. Some clones in this sample may be carry-over from other donors' samples. Each CDR3 is given with its conserved first and last residue. Fields, in order: D gene, V gene, J gene, clone size, CDR3 DNA, CDR3 protein. D genes are given only for firm matches. The size entry is marked missing in some rows and otherwise reads once, few, many or a size class.

>TRBD1|TRBV7-2|TRBJ1-2|once
TGTGCCAGCAGCTACGGACCGGGACAGGGGGCTGGGGGCTACACCTTC
CASSYGPGQGAGGYTF
>NA|TRBV27|TRBJ1-2|NA
TGTGCCAGCAGTTTATCGGGGCTAAAAGGCTACACCTTC
CASSLSGLKGYTF
>TRBD2|TRBV7-8|TRBJ2-3|NA
TGTGCCAGCAGCTTACGACTAGCGGGACTCACAGATACGCAGTATTTT
CASSLRLAGLTDTQYF
>NA|TRBV30|TRBJ1-2|NA
TGTGCCTGGAGTGTAAGCGGGGGCTACACCTTC
CAWSVSGGYTF
>TRBD2|TRBV18|TRBJ2-1|NA
TGTGCCAGCTCACCAGTCGCTAGCGGGAACGAGCAGTTCTTC
CASSPVASGNEQFF
>NA|TRBV7-3|TRBJ1-6|NA
TGTGCCAGCAGCTTAAGAAGGGGTTCTTCACCCCTCCACTTT
CASSLRRGSSPLHF
>NA|TRBV1|TRBJ2-3|NA
TGCACCAGCAGCCTAACCGGGACTAGCGGGGGGTCCACAGATACGCAGTATTTT
CTSSLTGTSGGSTDTQYF
>NA|TRBV19|TRBJ1-2|NA
TGTGCCAGTAGTATAGAATCTATTAGCGCGGCGGACCCATTAACCAACTATGGCTACACCTTC
CASSIESISAADPLTNYGYTF
>NA|TRBV11-2|TRBJ2-7|few
TGTGCCAGCAGCTGGGGGGGGACAAATTACGAGCAGTACTTC
CASSWGGTNYEQYF
>NA|TRBV4-1|TRBJ2-3|NA
TGCGCCAGCAGCCAAGATTTAGTGAGGGGGATCACAGATACGCAGTATTTT
CASSQDLVRGITDTQYF
>NA|TRBV27|TRBJ1-5|NA
TGTGCCAGCAGCCTCTCGAGGGGCAATCAGCCCCAGCATTTT
CASSLSRGNQPQHF
>TRBD1|TRBV10-3|TRBJ1-2|NA
TGTGCCACCGGACAGGGAGATGAGGGCTACACCTTC
CATGQGDEGYTF
>NA|TRBV5-1|TRBJ2-7|NA
TGCGCCAGCAGCTCTCGGACAGCTACCTACGAGCAGTACTTC
CASSSRTATYEQYF
>TRBD1|TRBV2|TRBJ2-5|NA
TGTGCCAGCGGGGGGACAGGGGTCCAAGAGACCCAGTACTTC
CASGGTGVQETQYF
>TRBD2|TRBV28|TRBJ2-1|few
TGTGCCAGCAGTTTGGGACTAGACTACAATGAGCAGTTCTTC
CASSLGLDYNEQFF
>NA|TRBV23-1|TRBJ1-6|NA
TGCGCCAGCAGTCAGGGAGGGGCAGGGAATTCACCCCTCCACTTT
CASSQGGAGNSPLHF
>TRBD2|TRBV7-2|TRBJ2-2|NA
TGTGCCAGCAGCACCCGACTAGCGGGAGGTACCGGGGAGCTGTTTTTT
CASSTRLAGGTGELFF
>NA|TRBV11-2|TRBJ2-7|NA
TGTGCCAGCAGCACAGGACAAGTCTACGAGCAGTACTTC
CASSTGQVYEQYF
>NA|TRBV18|TRBJ1-5|NA
TGTGCCAGCTCACCGGGGAGGGTTAATCAGCCCCAGCATTTT
CASSPGRVNQPQHF
>TRBD1|TRBV4-3|TRBJ2-7|NA
TGCGCCAGCAGCCAACAGACAGGGCCCTACGAGCAGTACTTC
CASSQQTGPYEQYF
>NA|TRBV25-1|TRBJ1-6|NA
TGTGCCAGCAGTAATACAGGGAATAATTCACCCCTCCACTTT
CASSNTGNNSPLHF
>NA|TRBV27|TRBJ2-3|NA
TGTGCCAGCAGTTTCGGGACTTTCCTGGATACGCAGTATTTT
CASSFGTFLDTQYF
>TRBD1|TRBV28|TRBJ1-2|NA
TGTGCCAGCAGTTACAGGGGGGGTTATGGCTACACCTTC
CASSYRGGYGYTF
>NA|TRBV5-1|TRBJ1-6|NA
TGCGCCAGCAGCCTTGCGGGCCGGGGTTCACCCCTCCACTTT
CASSLAGRGSPLHF
>NA|TRBV27|TRBJ2-7|NA
TGTGCCAGCAGTTCCCTAACAAGGCGAGGGGGCTACGAGCAGTACTTC
CASSSLTRRGGYEQYF
>TRBD2|TRBV6-1|TRBJ2-5|few
TGTGCCAGCGAGACTAGCGGGGGGTCGGGGGAGACCCAGTACTTC
CASETSGGSGETQYF
>TRBD2|TRBV10-3|TRBJ2-3|NA
TGTGCCATCAGTGACTTTCTAGCGGGAGGTAGCACAGATACGCAGTATTTT
CAISDFLAGGSTDTQYF
>NA|TRBV29-1|TRBJ1-1|NA
TGCAGCGTTGGACCAGGCGACACTGAAGCTTTCTTT
CSVGPGDTEAFF
>NA|TRBV7-9|TRBJ2-7|NA
TGTGCCAGCAGCACGACAGGAGTCCGCGAGCAGTACTTC
CASSTTGVREQYF
>NA|TRBV2|TRBJ2-1|NA
TGTGCCAGCAGCCTTACGGAGTCCAACAATGAGCAGTTCTTC
CASSLTESNNEQFF
>NA|TRBV7-9|TRBJ2-7|NA
TGTGCCAGCAGCTCCTTGACAGCCTACGAGCAGTACTTC
CASSSLTAYEQYF
>NA|TRBV5-4|TRBJ2-3|NA
TGTGCCAGCAGCGAAAGACTACGCGACACAGATACGCAGTATTTT
CASSERLRDTDTQYF
>NA|TRBV19|TRBJ1-2|NA
TGTGCCAGTAGTATAGGCCCGATAGAGGGCTATGGCTACACCTTC
CASSIGPIEGYGYTF
>NA|TRBV5-5|TRBJ1-1|NA
TGTGCCAGCAGCCCTTTCGGACAAACTGAAGCTTTCTTT
CASSPFGQTEAFF
>TRBD1|TRBV11-2|TRBJ1-1|once
TGTGCCAGCAGCTTAGCACCGGGACAGGGGCACACTGAAGCTTTCTTT
CASSLAPGQGHTEAFF
>NA|TRBV11-2|TRBJ1-1|once
TGTGCCAGCAGCATCGTTGCGGTGAACACTGAAGCTTTCTTT
CASSIVAVNTEAFF
>TRBD1|TRBV28|TRBJ1-3|NA
TGTGCCAGCAGTCCCGACAGGGGGAGAAACACCATATATTTT
CASSPDRGRNTIYF
>TRBD1|TRBV4-3|TRBJ1-5|NA
TGCGCCAGCAGCCAGGACGGACAGGGGAATCAGCCCCAGCATTTT
CASSQDGQGNQPQHF
>TRBD1|TRBV6-5|TRBJ1-6|NA
TGTGCCAGCAGCGCCCGGGACAGAAAAACCCTCCACTTT
CASSARDRKTLHF
>NA|TRBV7-9|TRBJ2-2|NA
TGTGCCAGCAGCTTAGTCGGTCTGAACACCGGGGAGCTGTTTTTT
CASSLVGLNTGELFF
>NA|TRBV6-5|TRBJ1-2|few
TGTGCCAGCAGTTACGTACCCAGGGATGGCTACACCTTC
CASSYVPRDGYTF
>TRBD2|TRBV27|TRBJ2-1|NA
TGTGCCAGCAGTTTCGAGCGGGAGCTTGCCAATGAGCAGTTCTTC
CASSFERELANEQFF
>NA|TRBV10-3|TRBJ2-7|NA
TGTGCCATCAGTGAGTCCGGCGAGCAGTACTTC
CAISESGEQYF
>TRBD1|TRBV30|TRBJ2-2|NA
TGTGCCTGGAGTGGGGGGGGACAGGGACCACCCGGGGAGCTGTTTTTT
CAWSGGGQGPPGELFF
>TRBD1|TRBV2|TRBJ2-7|NA
TGTGCCAGCAGACAGGGGTCGTTCGGAACCTACGAGCAGTACTTC
CASRQGSFGTYEQYF
>NA|TRBV27|TRBJ2-7|once
TGTGCCAGCATCAAGCGGAAGGCGGCATACGAGCAGTACTTC
CASIKRKAAYEQYF
>NA|TRBV5-4|TRBJ1-1|NA
TGTGCCAGCAGCTTGGGTGTCGGGGTGGGGGGGACTGAAGCTTTCTTT
CASSLGVGVGGTEAFF
>NA|TRBV5-1|TRBJ2-5|NA
TGCGCCAGCAGCTTGACAGCGGGACACTCTCAAGAGACCCAGTACTTC
CASSLTAGHSQETQYF
>NA|TRBV15|TRBJ2-3|NA
TGTGCCACCAGCGCCGACGGGGTGAGCACAGATACGCAGTATTTT
CATSADGVSTDTQYF
>NA|TRBV18|TRBJ1-1|NA
TGTGCCAGCTCACCACGGCAGGGTTCTATTCCCACTGAAGCTTTCTTT
CASSPRQGSIPTEAFF
>NA|TRBV5-1|TRBJ2-7|NA
TGCGCCAGCAGCTCGGGCTACGAGCAGTACTTC
CASSSGYEQYF
>NA|TRBV18|TRBJ2-5|once
TGTGCCAGCTCAAGCAGGGTAGAGACCCAGTACTTC
CASSSRVETQYF
>NA|TRBV5-5|TRBJ2-1|NA
TGTGCCAGCAGCTTGTGGTGGGGAGATGAGCAGTTCTTC
CASSLWWGDEQFF
>TRBD2|TRBV5-4|TRBJ2-5|NA
TGTGCCAGCAGCCTCGAAGCGGGGGTGCAAGAGACCCAGTACTTC
CASSLEAGVQETQYF
>NA|TRBV5-1|TRBJ2-7|NA
TGCGCCAGCAGCTCGACAGTCTACGAGCAGTACTTC
CASSSTVYEQYF